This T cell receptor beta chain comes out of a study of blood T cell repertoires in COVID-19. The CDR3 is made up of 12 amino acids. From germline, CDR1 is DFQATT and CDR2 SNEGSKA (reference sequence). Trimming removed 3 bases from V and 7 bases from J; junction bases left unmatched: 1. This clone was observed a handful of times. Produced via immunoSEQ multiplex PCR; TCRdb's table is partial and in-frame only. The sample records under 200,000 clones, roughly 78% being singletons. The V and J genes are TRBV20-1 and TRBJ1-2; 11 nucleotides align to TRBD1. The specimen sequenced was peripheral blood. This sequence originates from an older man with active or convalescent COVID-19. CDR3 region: CSASGTGGGYTF. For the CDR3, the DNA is TGCAGTGCTAGTGGGACAGGGGGTGGCTACACCTTC.